The rows below give T cell receptor beta chains drawn from one sample of a study of beta chain features in type 1 diabetes. Some clones are missing from TCRdb's copy, which holds only in-frame ones; the method was immunoSEQ multiplex PCR. The repertoire has a few hundred thousand clones, about 10% of them found once; the top ten carry about 0.64%. Sequencing was done on a sample of central memory CD4+ T cells from blood. These receptors came from a man under 40 with type 1 diabetes. The CDR3 runs from the conserved cysteine through the conserved F or W. Each record gives: J gene, V gene, clone size, D gene, CDR3 protein, CDR3 DNA. D genes are given only for firm matches. Size tells how often a clone was seen (once, few, many) or the class of an expanded clone, and some rows leave it out.

>TRBJ2-2|TRBV9|few|-
CASSPSSGANTGELFF
TGTGCCAGCAGCCCTAGTTCAGGGGCAAACACCGGGGAGCTGTTTTTT
>TRBJ2-5|TRBV30|-|-
CAWSVIGETQYF
TGTGCCTGGAGTGTGATAGGAGAGACCCAGTACTTC
>TRBJ2-6|TRBV14|many|-
CASSQDRQTRPGANVLTF
TGTGCCAGCAGCCAAGATCGACAGACTCGACCTGGGGCCAACGTCCTGACTTTC
>TRBJ1-1|TRBV19|-|-
CASSIGTDTEAFF
TGTGCCAGTAGTATAGGTACGGACACTGAAGCTTTCTTT
>TRBJ2-7|TRBV27|few|TRBD2
CASSFGTSGYEQYF
TGTGCCAGCAGTTTCGGGACTAGCGGCTACGAGCAGTACTTC
>TRBJ2-3|TRBV7-6|few|-
CASSLGRQDTQYF
TGTGCCAGCAGCTTAGGGCGACAAGATACGCAGTATTTT
>TRBJ1-2|TRBV7-2|many|TRBD1
CASSLQGAFYGYTF
TGTGCCAGCAGCTTACAGGGGGCCTTCTATGGCTACACCTTC
>TRBJ2-7|TRBV28|-|-
CASSLLYEQYF
TGTGCCAGCAGTTTATTATACGAGCAGTACTTC
>TRBJ2-2|TRBV5-1|few|-
CASSLEPRNTGELFF
TGCGCCAGCAGCTTGGAACCGAGAAACACCGGGGAGCTGTTTTTT
>TRBJ1-2|TRBV28|-|-
CATQLRGYTF
TGTGCCACCCAACTCAGGGGCTACACCTTC
>TRBJ2-7|TRBV28|-|TRBD1
CASETGASYEQYF
TGTGCCAGTGAAACAGGGGCCTCCTACGAGCAGTACTTC
>TRBJ2-3|TRBV5-6|-|-
CASSYRQPGTQYF
TGTGCCAGCAGCTACCGACAGCCGGGTACGCAGTATTTT
>TRBJ1-2|TRBV7-9|few|-
CASSLSSGGYTF
TGTGCCAGCAGCTTATCGTCGGGTGGCTACACCTTC
>TRBJ2-7|TRBV11-2|-|-
CASSLDGTYEQYF
TGTGCCAGCAGCTTAGACGGAACCTACGAGCAGTACTTC
>TRBJ2-7|TRBV7-2|few|-
CASSLALVNYEQYF
TGTGCCAGCAGCTTAGCGCTCGTCAACTACGAGCAGTACTTC
>TRBJ2-7|TRBV30|many|-
CAWSPPGHRSRNEQYF
TGTGCCTGGAGTCCCCCGGGACACAGGTCCAGGAACGAGCAGTACTTC
>TRBJ2-1|TRBV30|few|TRBD2
CAWSLSGGPYNEQFF
TGTGCCTGGAGTCTTAGCGGGGGCCCTTACAATGAGCAGTTCTTC